The 16 T cell receptor beta chains reported below all come from one sample, sequenced in a study of blood T cell repertoires in COVID-19 (dated by TCRdb to the early 2020s). Receptors were amplified or captured by the immunoSEQ multiplex PCR assay. TCRdb took this table from immuneACCESS and kept in-frame rearrangements with V and J called. Such tables lack part of the clones; where checked against another copy, unresolved V genes explain under half of the gap, and the rest is unexplained. This sample gives 200,000 to 250,000 clones in total; about 83% of them show up just once. Roughly 5.5% of the sample rests with the top ten. Sequencing used peripheral blood. These receptors came from a human donor in a cohort sampled during active COVID-19.

This chain connects TRBV19 to TRBJ1-4; TRBD1 matches at 7 bases. The CDR3 extends over 15 amino acids. Germline trimming cut 8 bases from V and 5 bases from J; bases unmatched to any gene: 11. CDR1 is LNHDA, CDR2 SQIVND, per germline (reference sequence). CDR3 in DNA: TGTGCCAGTTCCCCTTTAACAGGGGTAAATGAAAAACTGTTTTTT. It yields the protein CASSPLTGVNEKLFF.

This clone was seen only once. The gene calls are TRBV19 and TRBJ2-2; 7 positions match TRBD1. Germline CDR1 reads LNHDA; CDR2 reads SQIVND (reference sequence). The V and J ends lost 6 bases and 6 bases, in that order; junction bases with no gene match: 4. CDR3 length equals 13 residues. The CDR3 spells CASSRQGAGELFF. DNA of the CDR3: TGTGCCAGTAGCCGACAGGGTGCCGGGGAGCTGTTTTTT. Looking up the rest from reference TRBV19 and TRBJ2-2 gives the full variable domain: DGGITQSPKYLFRKEGQNVTLSCEQNLNHDAMYWYRQDPGQGLRLIYYSQIVNDFQKGDIAEGYSVSREKKESFPLTVTSAQKNPTAFYLCASSRQGAGELFFGEGSRLTVL.

CDR3 residues: CASSPTPTGVNSPLHF. CDR3 DNA sequence: TGTGCCAGCAGCCCGACCCCGACAGGGGTGAATTCACCCCTCCACTTT. V usage is TRBV9 and J usage is TRBJ1-6; TRBD1 agrees at 8 bases. CDR1 is SGDLS and CDR2 is YYNGEE in the germline V gene. The junction had 10 bases not matched to a gene; V was cut back by 4 bases and J by 7 bases. The CDR3 has 16 amino acids.

The chain links TRBV7-9 to TRBJ2-1; D perhaps matches TRBD2 (5 bases). From germline, CDR1 is SEHNR and CDR2 FQNEAQ (reference sequence). V gave up 2 bases and J gave up 5 bases, with 10 bases separating them. The CDR3 spans 14 residues. In DNA form, the CDR3 reads TGTGCCAGCAGCTTAAGCGGCTCGCACAATGAGCAGTTCTTC. It is translated as CASSLSGSHNEQFF. The full variable domain, with the rest looked up from reference TRBV7-9 and TRBJ2-1, is DTGVSQNPRHKITKRGQNVTFRCDPISEHNRLYWYRQTLGQGPEFLTYFQNEAQLEKSRLLSDRFSAERPKGSFSTLEIQRTEQGDSAMYLCASSLSGSHNEQFFGPGTRLTVL.

The genes are TRBV10-3 and TRBJ2-5; no firm D call. Germline values: CDR1 ENHRY, CDR2 SYGVKD. The CDR3 spans 12 residues. V was shortened by 0 bases and J by 5 bases, with 4 bases between the two germline ends. CDR3 bases: TGTGCCATCAGTGAGTCCCTCGAGACCCAGTACTTC. Translating it yields CAISESLETQYF.

DNA for the CDR3: TGTGCCAGAAGCTTGCCGGGACTAGCGGGAGGACTATTTAGCACAGATACGCAGTATTTT. This encodes CARSLPGLAGGLFSTDTQYF. This chain links TRBV5-3 with TRBJ2-3, with TRBD2 matching 15 bases. TRBV5-3 is known as an ORF, though its function is uncertain. The V gene end was trimmed by 1 base and the J gene end by 0 bases; junction bases not matched to a gene: 9. This CDR3 comprises 20 residues.

V usage is TRBV11-2 and J usage is TRBJ1-4; D gene unclear. The CDR3 has 16 amino acids. Trimming took off 3 bases at V and 0 bases at J, with 11 bases between the two ends. Germline loops: CDR1 SGHAT, CDR2 FQNNGV. The CDR3 loop reads CASSFGVATTNEKLFF. CDR3 bases: TGTGCCAGCAGCTTTGGAGTAGCTACAACTAATGAAAAACTGTTTTTT.

V usage is TRBV13 and J usage is TRBJ2-5, with D possibly being TRBD1 (5 bases). CDR1 PRHDT and CDR2 FYEKMQ come from the germline V gene (reference sequence). Trimming shortened V by 3 bases and J by 5 bases, and 13 bases separated the two germline ends. The CDR3 is 14 residues long. The CDR3, as DNA: TGTGCCAGCAGCTTCGGACAAGTCGGCGAGACCCAGTACTTC. Translating it yields CASSFGQVGETQYF.

This clone was observed a single time. The chain has TRBV28 and TRBJ1-2; D remains ambiguous. Germline values: CDR1 MDHEN, CDR2 SYDVKM. The CDR3 extends over 14 amino acids. Trimming removed 7 bases at V and 4 bases at J, with 16 bases between. CDR3 region: CASTPGSRSYGYTF. CDR3 DNA sequence: TGTGCCAGCACCCCGGGGAGTAGGAGCTATGGCTACACCTTC.

This clone appeared a single time. The chain joins TRBV28 to TRBJ2-7, with 7 bases aligning to TRBD1. In germline, CDR1 is MDHEN, CDR2 SYDVKM. J was trimmed by 1 base and V by 5 bases; bases with no gene match: 8. This CDR3 region has 15 residues. Written as DNA, the CDR3 is TGTGCCAGCAGTCCCGGGACACAGGGGTCCTACGAGCAGTACTTC. Its protein is CASSPGTQGSYEQYF. The variable domain in full, with the rest retrieved from reference TRBV28 and TRBJ2-7, is DVKVTQSSRYLVKRTGEKVFLECVQDMDHENMFWYRQDPGLGLRLIYFSYDVKMKEKGDIPEGYSVSREKKERFSLILESASTNQTSMYLCASSPGTQGSYEQYFGPGTRLTVT.

This clone was detected ten times or more. The gene calls are TRBV3-1 (or the pseudogene TRBV3-2) and TRBJ2-3; 7 positions match TRBD2. CDR3 length equals 14 residues. CDR1 is LGHDT, CDR2 YNNKEL, per germline (reference sequence). V shed 0 bases, J shed 6 bases, and the junction held 3 bases outside the gene matches. This CDR3 reads CASSQDLRGDTQYF. The CDR3 bases are TGTGCCAGCAGCCAAGATCTGCGGGGGGATACGCAGTATTTT.

This clone came up once. V is TRBV27 and J is TRBJ2-1, with D tentatively TRBD2 (5 bases). The V gene's germline CDR1 is MNHEY and CDR2 SMNVEV (reference sequence). V lost 5 bases, J lost 8 bases, and 16 bases lay in between. The CDR3 has 14 amino acids. The CDR3: CASSPYTRSHEQFF. The CDR3 DNA sequence: TGTGCCAGCAGTCCCTACACTAGATCGCATGAGCAGTTCTTC.

CDR3: CASRRTGDTDTQYF. CDR3 bases: TGCGCCAGCAGAAGGACAGGGGATACGGATACGCAGTATTTT. This chain uses TRBV10-2 with TRBJ2-3; 9 bases map to TRBD1. V lost 6 bases to trimming and J lost 6 bases; unmatched junction nucleotides: 7. The length of the CDR3 is 14 residues. The germline V gene has CDR1 WSHSY and CDR2 SAAADI.

The gene calls are TRBV28 and TRBJ1-6, with no clear D. V was pared by 8 bases and J by 5 bases, with 16 bases between. The germline CDR1 and CDR2 sequences are MDHEN and SYDVKM. The CDR3 runs 15 residues. The CDR3 nucleotides read TGTGCCAGCTCTCCCCGGGGAAAGAATAATTCACCCCTCCACTTT. Its translation is CASSPRGKNNSPLHF.

The genes are TRBV6-5 and TRBJ2-2; 7 nucleotides align to TRBD2. The CDR3 consists of 14 residues. V was clipped by 8 bases and J by 4 bases; unmatched bases: 7. Germline CDR1 MNHEY, CDR2 SVGAGI. The CDR3: CASGAGRGTGELFF. CDR3 nucleotides: TGTGCCAGCGGAGCGGGGAGAGGCACCGGGGAGCTGTTTTTT.

The V and J genes are TRBV7-2 and TRBJ2-1; D is possibly TRBD1 (6 bases). Germline V gene sequence: CDR1 SGHTA, CDR2 FQGNSA. V lost 1 base and J 2 bases, leaving 15 bases between the germline ends. The CDR3 length is 17 residues. The CDR3 DNA follows: TGTGCCAGCAGCTTAGGGGGGCCGGGGCTAACCTACAATGAGCAGTTCTTC. This gives the protein CASSLGGPGLTYNEQFF.